This is a list of T cell receptor beta chains from one sample in a study of T cells in Graves' hyperthyroidism and ophthalmopathy. TCRdb processed the multiplex PCR reads anew with MiXCR; each CDR3 protein has one entry. The table lists 280,000 or so distinct CDR3 sequences, roughly 15% of them singletons. Input material: blood. The receptors were gathered from a woman aged 45-65 years with Graves' hyperthyroidism that later progressed to Graves' ophthalmopathy. CDR3s include the opening cysteine and the closing phenylalanine or tryptophan. Each record gives: V gene, J gene, D gene, clone size, CDR3 protein, CDR3 DNA. D genes are given only for firm matches. Clone size is shown for a subset of rows, as once, few, many or a class of expanded clone.

V: TRBV20-1
J: TRBJ2-7
D: NA
size: once
CDR3: CSARAPGSGPYEQYF
DNA: TGCAGTGCTAGAGCCCCCGGGAGTGGCCCCTACGAGCAGTACTTC

V: TRBV2
J: TRBJ1-5
D: NA
size: many
CDR3: CASSRDYNQPQHF
DNA: TGTGCCAGCAGCCGGGACTACAATCAGCCCCAGCATTTT

V: TRBV2
J: TRBJ2-3
D: TRBD2
size: NA
CDR3: CASSSPGGSWTDTQYF
DNA: TGTGCCAGCAGTTCCCCTGGCGGGAGTTGGACAGATACGCAGTATTTT

V: TRBV18
J: TRBJ1-4
D: NA
size: many
CDR3: CASSPLGWEKLFF
DNA: TGTGCCAGCTCACCACTTGGGTGGGAAAAACTGTTTTTT

V: TRBV18
J: TRBJ2-5
D: NA
size: NA
CDR3: CASSPLVSETQYF
DNA: TGTGCCAGCTCACCACTAGTATCAGAGACCCAGTACTTC

V: TRBV6-1
J: TRBJ2-5
D: NA
size: many
CDR3: CASSKTGIRDETQYF
DNA: TGTGCCAGCAGCAAAACGGGGATCCGAGATGAGACCCAGTACTTC

V: TRBV7-9
J: TRBJ2-3
D: TRBD2
size: many
CDR3: CASSLSGTTGDTQYF
DNA: TGTGCCAGCAGCTTGAGCGGGACTACGGGAGATACGCAGTATTTT

V: TRBV24-1
J: TRBJ1-1
D: NA
size: many
CDR3: CATSDGDLTNTEAFF
DNA: TGTGCCACCAGTGATGGGGACTTAACGAACACTGAAGCTTTCTTT

V: TRBV4-1
J: TRBJ1-4
D: TRBD1
size: NA
CDR3: CASSQRPDRGREKLFF
DNA: TGCGCCAGCAGCCAAAGGCCAGACAGGGGGCGGGAAAAACTGTTTTTT

V: TRBV6-5
J: TRBJ2-7
D: NA
size: few
CDR3: CASSYMTPPAEQYF
DNA: TGTGCCAGCAGTTATATGACCCCACCAGCCGAGCAGTACTTC

V: TRBV6-1
J: TRBJ2-3
D: NA
size: many
CDR3: CATRSGSDTQYF
DNA: TGTGCCACCAGGAGCGGGTCAGATACGCAGTATTTT

V: TRBV5-1
J: TRBJ1-5
D: NA
size: many
CDR3: CASSLMSGSNQPQHF
DNA: TGCGCCAGCAGCTTGATGTCCGGGAGCAATCAGCCCCAGCATTTT

V: TRBV28
J: TRBJ1-5
D: TRBD1
size: many
CDR3: CASSLAGRGPDQPQHF
DNA: TGTGCCAGCAGTTTGGCGGGCAGGGGGCCGGATCAGCCCCAGCATTTT

V: TRBV5-8
J: TRBJ2-5
D: NA
size: many
CDR3: CASRRQQETQYF
DNA: TGTGCCAGCAGACGGCAACAAGAGACCCAGTACTTC